The 16 T cell receptor beta chains presented below share a single source sample, sequenced in a study of Ad26.COV2.S vaccination and SARS-CoV-2 variants. Sequenced by immunoSEQ multiplex PCR; TCRdb stores in-frame clones only, minus some. Among 380,000 or so clones listed, around 89% were seen once. Described treatment: around 19 received Ad26.COV2.S at low or high dose, single or two shots; about five received placebo; per-sample allocation not given. Specimens were obtained on day 63 following the first vaccine or placebo injection. This sample comprised peripheral blood, obtained in a trial of Ad26.COV2.S vaccine versus placebo. The receptors stem from a person aged 18 to 65 who received the Ad26.COV2.S COVID-19 vaccine or a placebo.

CDR3 nucleotides: TGTGCCAGCAGTTTGGGCAGATTCTACGAGCAGTACTTC. This gives the protein CASSLGRFYEQYF. The chain has TRBV28 and TRBJ2-7; D is ambiguous. CDR3 size: 13 residues. Trimming left V 3 bases short and J 3 bases short, with 9 bases between. CDR1 and CDR2 from the germline V gene are MDHEN and SYDVKM.

The CDR3 bases are TGTGCCAGCAGTCCGGGACAGGGGGCGCGGTCCTACGAGCAGTACTTC. Its translation: CASSPGQGARSYEQYF. V and J are TRBV6-2 or TRBV6-3 and TRBJ2-7; 12 bases align to TRBD1. This CDR3 has 16 amino acids. V was pared by 5 bases and J by 1 base, with 6 bases of the junction left unmatched. CDR1 and CDR2 (germline): MNHEY, SVGEGT.

This rearrangement joins TRBV7-2 to TRBJ2-5; 7 nucleotides line up with TRBD1. The CDR3 totals 15 residues. V lost 2 bases, J lost 5 bases, and 8 bases stayed unmatched. CDR1 and CDR2 (germline): SGHTA, FQGNSA. The CDR3 bases are TGTGCCAGCAGCTTATATCCGGACAGGAGGGAGACCCAGTACTTC. Its protein product is CASSLYPDRRETQYF.

V is TRBV9 and J is TRBJ2-3; D perhaps matches TRBD1 (6 bases). Trimming removed 4 bases from V and 0 bases from J, with 12 bases in between. Germline V CDR1 and CDR2: SGDLS, YYNGEE. There are 15 residues in the CDR3. CDR3 in DNA: TGTGCCAGCAGCCTGACAGGAACTAGCACAGATACGCAGTATTTT. It yields the protein CASSLTGTSTDTQYF. Looking up the rest from reference TRBV9 and TRBJ2-3 gives the full variable domain: DSGVTQTPKHLITATGQRVTLRCSPRSGDLSVYWYQQSLDQGLQFLIQYYNGEERAKGNILERFSAQQFPDLHSELNLSSLELGDSALYFCASSLTGTSTDTQYFGPGTRLTVL.

This rearrangement joins TRBV2 to TRBJ1-1, with D perhaps matching TRBD1 (5 bases). CDR3 length: 14 amino acids. Trimming left V 6 bases short and J 10 bases short, with 21 bases between. The germline V gene has CDR1 SNHLY and CDR2 FYNNEI. The CDR3 nucleotides read TGTGCCAGCAGGGCGGGAGGAACCGGGACCCGAGCTTTCTTT. Its translation: CASRAGGTGTRAFF.

The V gene is TRBV4-2, the J gene TRBJ2-7; D possibly corresponds to TRBD2 (5 bases). The CDR3 is 16 residues long. Per germline, CDR1 LGHNA and CDR2 YNFKEQ. Trimming took 3 bases from V and 4 from J, leaving 19 bases between them. CDR3 DNA: TGTGCCAGCAGCCATATAACTCTAGAGGGTCAGTACGAGCAGTACTTC. Its protein product is CASSHITLEGQYEQYF.

The gene calls are TRBV9 and TRBJ2-7, with D possibly called TRBD1 or TRBD2 (5 bases each). Germline CDR1 is SGDLS and CDR2 is YYNGEE. Trimming stripped 3 bases from V and 3 bases from J, with 10 bases between. The CDR3 covers 13 residues. The CDR3 DNA sequence: TGTGCCAGCAGCGGAGGGGCGGGCTACGAGCAGTACTTC. Translated: CASSGGAGYEQYF.

In its sample, this clone was seen once. The chain uses TRBV6-5 and TRBJ2-5, with D perhaps matching TRBD2 (5 bases). V lost 6 bases, J lost 1 base, and 15 bases lay in between. Germline V gene data show CDR1 as MNHEY and CDR2 as SVGAGI. The CDR3 is 15 residues long. The CDR3 is CASRPARGIQETQYF. The CDR3, as DNA: TGTGCCAGCAGGCCTGCCCGGGGAATCCAAGAGACCCAGTACTTC.

The CDR3: CASSYPKDIYNEQFF. CDR3 in DNA: TGTGCCAGCAGTTACCCCAAGGACATCTACAATGAGCAGTTCTTC. This chain uses TRBV6-2 or TRBV6-3 with TRBJ2-1, with D possibly TRBD1 on 5 matching bases. This CDR3 has 15 residues. CDR1 MNHEY and CDR2 SVGEGT come from the germline V gene. V lost 2 bases and J 3 bases, leaving 11 bases between the germline ends.

This chain connects TRBV7-2 to TRBJ2-5, with D possibly matching TRBD2 (6 bases). V shed 0 bases and J shed 9 bases, with 11 bases lying between them. The CDR3 totals 13 residues. Germline assignment: CDR1 SGHTA and CDR2 FQGNSA. Here the CDR3 reads CASSLARERAQYF. The CDR3 region has the DNA TGTGCCAGCAGCTTAGCACGGGAGAGGGCCCAGTACTTC.

This clone has only one observation. The CDR3 DNA follows: TGTGCCAGTAGTAAGGGATACGGCGAGCAGTACTTC. It codes for CASSKGYGEQYF. This chain links TRBV19 with TRBJ2-7; no clear D. Trimming left V 4 bases short and J 6 bases short, with 10 bases between. This CDR3 is built from 12 residues. Per the germline V gene, CDR1 is LNHDA and CDR2 is SQIVND (reference sequence).

J is TRBJ2-7 and V is TRBV29-1, with a tentative D call TRBD2 (5 bases). The V gene lost 2 bases and the J gene lost 0 bases, with 11 bases spanning the gap. Germline CDR1 reads SQVTM; CDR2 reads ANQGSEA. CDR3 length: 14 residues. The CDR3 protein is CSVETGFYSYEQYF. CDR3 DNA: TGCAGCGTTGAAACGGGGTTCTACTCCTACGAGCAGTACTTC.

The chain joins TRBV19 to TRBJ2-2, with a tentative D call TRBD2 (7 bases). V lost 7 bases, J lost 0 bases, and 18 bases lay in between. The CDR3 runs to 17 residues. Germline CDR1 is LNHDA and CDR2 is SQIVND (reference sequence). CDR3 protein: CASIGGRGLTNTGELFF. For the CDR3, the DNA is TGTGCCAGTATCGGGGGGCGCGGACTAACGAACACCGGGGAGCTGTTTTTT.

The CDR3 here is CASSYRPGEYYSNQPQHF. The CDR3 DNA reads as TGTGCCAGCAGTTACAGGCCCGGAGAGTACTATAGCAATCAGCCCCAGCATTTT. This chain connects TRBV6-2 or TRBV6-3 to TRBJ1-5; D gene uncertain. CDR3 length: 18 amino acids. V was pared by 2 bases and J by 0 bases, with 17 bases between. Germline V gene lookup returns CDR1 MNHEY and CDR2 SVGEGT.

The chain links TRBV7-9 to TRBJ1-2; tentatively, D is TRBD1 (6 bases). Deletions cut 5 bases from V and 8 bases from J, with 21 bases between. This CDR3 is built from 15 residues. In germline, CDR1 is SEHNR, CDR2 FQNEAQ (reference sequence). The CDR3 coding sequence is TGTGCCAGCAGCCCCCTCGGGCTGGGACAACGAGGCTACACCTTC. The encoded protein is CASSPLGLGQRGYTF.

The gene calls are TRBV2 and TRBJ2-3; tentative D call: TRBD2 (6 bases). From germline, CDR1 is SNHLY and CDR2 FYNNEI. CDR3 length: 12 residues. V was cut by 8 bases and J by 6 bases, with 12 bases left in between. This chain's CDR3 is CASGGSADTQYF. DNA for the CDR3: TGTGCCAGCGGAGGGTCCGCGGATACGCAGTATTTT.